This T cell receptor (beta chain) was profiled in a study of blood T cells in healthy people across ages (dated by TCRdb to between 2015 and 2017). In the study overall: Template switching captured roughly one uniquely barcoded TCR beta cDNA molecule per two T cells in model experiments. Donors were grouped into four age groups: young (average approximately 15 years), middle-aged (39), aged (around 60) and long-lived (approximately 75). Two additional independent replicas of 1 million unique cDNA reads from the same blood draw were analyzed for two donors (one aged 18 to 29 and one aged 80 or older). Using deep sequencing normalized with unique cDNA molecular identifiers, the study measured how TCR beta repertoire diversity changes with age. Donors of different ages were randomly distributed across sequencing lanes to avoid experimental bias. General study outcomes and caveats: Estimates of total diversity from one million sequenced T cells were regarded as lower bounds and underestimates. Because donor CMV infection status was unknown, age-related changes in expanded clonotypes were potentially confounded. Compared with the aged group, the long-lived group had more naive CD4+ T cells, fewer expanded clones and increased TCR diversity, a pattern suggesting age selection. Observed TCR beta diversity per million T cells fell roughly linearly with age, and a significant reduction was already apparent by age roughly 40. The percentage of naive T cells measured by flow cytometry correlated strongly with observed TCR beta diversity. Because profiling used bulk unsorted PBMCs, naive and antigen-experienced compartments could not be compared conclusively.

As regards this clonotype: No cognate antigen has been identified for it. Base-call qualities are not available, and no considerably larger clone is one nucleotide away.

The 39 donors, aged about 6 to 95 years, were systemically healthy Caucasian individuals from Russia. Ten milliliters of peripheral blood were drawn from each donor into EDTA-treated Vacutainer tubes. Ficoll-Paque density-gradient centrifugation was used to isolate PBMCs, with at least 7 million obtained per sample. Total RNA was extracted from PBMCs with Trizol reagent, with at least 5 micrograms obtained per sample. The percentages of naive CD45RAhigh/CD27high T cells were determined by flow cytometry on a PBMC aliquot from every donor. Relative to germline, V is 4 bases shorter and J is 1 base shorter, with 7 bases between their ends. Reading the germline V gene gives CDR1 MRHNA and CDR2 SNTAGT. From cysteine to phenylalanine, the CDR3 is 13 amino acids long. Solely the CDR3 DNA is kept, with 39 bases framed from the first base. The protocol used for the library was 5' RACE. For sequencing, an Illumina HiSeq 2500 was employed. A second about 7 to 12 cycle PCR used a sample-barcoded 5' primer and a J-beta primer mix. A unique molecular identifier was introduced onto each TCR beta cDNA molecule by a template-switch 5' adaptor carrying 12 random nucleotides. At least 2.5 million CDR3-containing paired-end reads were obtained from each sample. First-strand cDNA was synthesized from all RNA with the Mint cDNA synthesis kit, primed by a TRBC-specific oligonucleotide. Following uracil-DNA glycosylase treatment, a first 18-cycle PCR with universal primers M1SS and BC2_uni_R was performed on all cDNA. For the original study's pipeline: For normalization, 1 million high-quality reads were randomly selected from each sample, with every read carrying a distinct molecular identifier. Instead of being binned into consensus sequences, reads with shared molecular identifiers were discarded. CDR3 identification, clonotype clustering and error correction used MiTCR with a Q25 quality threshold and the strictest error-elimination algorithm. A nonparametric unseen species model using Euler transformation provided a lower-bound estimate of total TCR beta diversity. TCRdb passed the public sequencing reads through fastp at Q25 and MiXCR, retaining productive beta sequences. Identical CDR3 proteins give one entry, which carries the most common genes and DNA. In this record, the V and J calls reflect TCRdb's handling and not the investigators' own analysis. Across this sample there are hundreds of thousands of distinct CDR3 sequences, with more than 40% seen only once. The ten biggest clones cover about 21% of the sample.

This chain joins TRBV6-4 to TRBJ1-1, with no D gene named confidently. The TCR originated in a man in his 60s in good health. Sequencing used blood. The nucleotide sequence reads as follows: TGTGCCAGCAGTGCCAGACGGAACACTGAAGCTTTCTTT. Its translation is CASSARRNTEAFF.